The source of this TCR beta chain is a study of technical replicates of blood from several donors. The data were produced by immunoSEQ multiplex PCR, yet TCRdb's version contains in-frame clones alone and is incomplete. The sample yields tens of thousands of clones, under 97% seen once. CDR1 and CDR2 from the germline V gene are SGDLS and YYNGEE. The V and J ends lost 3 bases and 8 bases, in that order; junction bases with no gene match: 8. The CDR3 loop spans 15 amino acids. V is TRBV9 and J is TRBJ1-4, with 9 bases aligning to TRBD1. The sequence derives from a human donor in good health. Sequenced: T cells isolated from PBMCs. CDR3 residues: CASSAEGQGWEKLFF. DNA for the CDR3: TGTGCCAGCAGCGCAGAGGGACAGGGATGGGAAAAACTGTTTTTT.